This T cell receptor (beta chain) was documented in a study of T cell responses to AZD1222 COVID-19 vaccine. Assay: immunoSEQ multiplex PCR; the TCRdb copy retains only in-frame clones and omits some. Of about 84,000 clones detected, approximately 83% appear once; the ten largest clones hold 10%. Trimming at V came to 2 bases and at J to 2 bases, leaving 7 bases not matched to a gene. This CDR3 contains 16 residues. Germline lookup yields CDR1 MDHEN and CDR2 SYDVKM. This sequence joins TRBV28 and TRBJ2-7; 9 positions agree with TRBD1. This TCR was recovered from an adult who received the AZD1222 COVID-19 vaccine. The sequencing used peripheral blood, collected 28 days after the second AZD1222 dose. Here the CDR3 DNA reads TGTGCCAGCAGTTTAGGGCCTGGACAGGGGACCTACGAGCAGTACTTC. It is translated as CASSLGPGQGTYEQYF. The full variable domain, its missing parts supplied by reference TRBV28 and TRBJ2-7, is DVKVTQSSRYLVKRTGEKVFLECVQDMDHENMFWYRQDPGLGLRLIYFSYDVKMKEKGDIPEGYSVSREKKERFSLILESASTNQTSMYLCASSLGPGQGTYEQYFGPGTRLTVT.